Included here is one T cell receptor beta chain sequence, with context. The antigen is unknown. Making TCR beta cDNA involved approximately 0.5 ug total RNA and a constant-region primer. TCR beta libraries came from three nested multiplex PCR rounds using slightly modified ARM-PCR. MiXCR, run by TCRdb on the multiplex PCR reads, gives a single entry per CDR3 protein. The data hold 50,000 to 60,000 distinct CDR3 sequences, with roughly 80% observed a single time. These data come from a study of tumor-infiltrating lymphocytes in primary liver carcinoma. Study-wide results and caveats: Top-250-clone fractions were significantly higher in tumors than in blood (p = 0.039). Found in all five tumor regions were only about 8-25% of top clones.

Investigators took RNA and DNA out together from roughly 18-30 mg of unsorted bulk tissue. Those sampled were patients whose primary liver carcinoma was treated by surgical resection. This receptor was taken from a man aged 40-49 years with primary liver carcinoma and hepatitis B virus infection. Sequencing input: liver tumor tissue from sampling region 5. Noted subset: tumor region T5, tumor centre.

The CDR3 DNA follows: TGTGCCAGCAGCCTTGCCCACAGAGTTACGCAGTATTTT. Amino acid sequence: CASSLAHRVTQYF. The J gene is TRBJ2-3, the V gene TRBV11-3; D ambiguous. CDR3 size: 13 residues. Germline values: CDR1 SGHNT, CDR2 YENEEA. V lost 5 bases, J lost 8 bases, and 14 bases lay in between.